The text below deals with one T cell receptor (beta chain). Its specificity is unknown. This specimen comes from a study of cytomegalovirus exposure and HLA in healthy donors. Study-wide results and caveats: When presence/absence was analysed, sequencing depth was taken to be roughly uniform across donors.

The CDR3 runs to 15 residues. The V end was cut by 1 base, the J end by 0 bases, with 7 bases between. Germline CDR1 and CDR2: MGHRA and YSYEKL. The study ran its PCR with 60 Vbeta and 13 Jbeta primers. Original data processing: Among the unique TCR beta chains that a later analysis counted, about 81 million in all, approximately 12 million were shared. Only in-frame clones appear in the TCRdb table, and some are missing; sequencing was by immunoSEQ multiplex PCR. V and J calls and clone size are those listed in that table; D and trimming were worked out from the DNA. This listing includes 180,000 or so clones.

The sequenced sample consisted of PBMCs. The chain employs TRBV4-1 and TRBJ2-1; no clear D. The receptor comes from a boy aged 10-17 years in good health and CMV-seronegative. The CDR3 DNA sequence: TGCGCCAGCAGCCAAGGGCCAGTCTCCTACAATGAGCAGTTCTTC. This encodes CASSQGPVSYNEQFF.